The 14 T cell receptor beta chains listed next were all sequenced from one sample in a study of beta chain features in type 1 diabetes. Study-wide points: Moderate yet significant TCRB CDR3 shortening was seen in Type 1 diabetes patients in all four CD4+ subsets.

cDNA synthesis used the whole RNA isolate, giving expressed TCRB sequences. The table came from immunoSEQ multiplex PCR; TCRdb's copy has only in-frame clones and leaves some out. The sample contains hundreds of thousands of clones, around an eighth of which appear only once. For these TCRs, the target antigens are not known. What was sequenced was naive CD4+ T cells from blood. These receptors came from a man younger than 35 with type 1 diabetes.

This chain joins TRBV7-6 and TRBJ2-5; D gene ambiguous. Looked up from germline, CDR1 is SGHVS and CDR2 is FNYEAQ. The CDR3 totals 13 residues. The V and J ends lost 3 bases and 4 bases respectively, with 9 bases between them. CDR3 sequence reads: CASSFGSPETQYF. The CDR3, as DNA: TGTGCCAGCAGCTTTGGGTCGCCAGAGACCCAGTACTTC.

On this clone: An end of the junction does not agree with germline; a read error may underlie this. CDR3 bases: TGCAGTGCTAGAGATTCCAGCGCAACGTTC. As protein: CSARDSSATF. This sequence joins TRBV20-1 and TRBJ1-2; D is ambiguous. The CDR3 consists of 10 residues. Germline CDR1 is DFQATT and CDR2 is SNEGSKA (reference sequence).

This rearrangement joins TRBV7-9 to TRBJ2-7; 7 bases fit TRBD1. V gave up 1 base and J gave up 3 bases; unmatched junction bases: 12. This CDR3 contains 17 residues. Per germline, CDR1 SEHNR and CDR2 FQNEAQ (reference sequence). The CDR3 loop reads CASSLGVNRGSLYEQYF. The CDR3, as DNA: TGTGCCAGCAGCTTAGGGGTTAACAGGGGCTCCCTCTACGAGCAGTACTTC.

The CDR3 bases are TGTGCCAGCAGTTTGGGGTGGAGCAATCAGCCCCAGCATTTT. Amino acid sequence: CASSLGWSNQPQHF. The chain uses TRBV28 and TRBJ1-5; no reliable D call. The CDR3 runs 14 residues. V was pared by 3 bases and J by 1 base, with 7 bases between. From germline, CDR1 is MDHEN and CDR2 SYDVKM.

V and J are TRBV6-1 and TRBJ1-2; D perhaps matches TRBD1 (5 bases). The CDR3 extends over 15 amino acids. Trimming cost V 8 bases and J 6 bases, with 22 bases left between them. The germline V gene has CDR1 MNHNS and CDR2 SASEGT. The CDR3 reads CASVPPNSQGDGYTF. The CDR3 coding sequence is TGTGCCAGCGTACCCCCTAACAGCCAGGGCGATGGCTACACCTTC.

The V gene is TRBV28, the J gene TRBJ1-4, with 7 nucleotides matching TRBD1. The CDR3 has 15 residues. CDR1 MDHEN and CDR2 SYDVKM come from the germline V gene. Trimming at V came to 7 bases and at J to 8 bases, leaving 13 bases not matched to a gene. In DNA, the CDR3 is TGTGCCAGCAACCACGACAGGGTTAAAAACGAAAAACTGTTTTTT. Protein product: CASNHDRVKNEKLFF. Based on the CDR3 plus reference TRBV28 and TRBJ1-4, the full variable domain is DVKVTQSSRYLVKRTGEKVFLECVQDMDHENMFWYRQDPGLGLRLIYFSYDVKMKEKGDIPEGYSVSREKKERFSLILESASTNQTSMYLCASNHDRVKNEKLFFGSGTQLSVL.

The gene calls are TRBV2 and TRBJ1-1; unclear D gene. The CDR3 consists of 14 residues. Trimming shortened V by 2 bases and J by 2 bases, and 9 bases separated the two germline ends. The germline V gene encodes CDR1 SNHLY and CDR2 FYNNEI. The CDR3 here is CASSEIRINTEAFF. As DNA, the CDR3 is TGTGCCAGCAGTGAAATACGGATCAACACTGAAGCTTTCTTT.

This clone was picked up a small number of times. CDR3 nucleotide sequence: TGCGCCAGCTCAATGGATTGGGACACTGAAGCTTTCTTT. Protein: CASSMDWDTEAFF. The J gene is TRBJ1-1, the V gene TRBV10-1; D is ambiguous. Germline CDR1 and CDR2: WNHNN and SYGVQD (reference sequence). CDR3 size: 13 residues. V lost 8 bases and J 3 bases, leaving 13 bases between the germline ends.

The gene calls are TRBV6-5 and TRBJ1-6; unclear D gene. The CDR3 has 12 amino acids. The germline gives CDR1 MNHEY, CDR2 SVGAGI. Trimming pared 6 bases from V and 7 bases from J, leaving 7 bases between. CDR3 loop: CASRTPNSPLHF. CDR3 in DNA: TGTGCCAGCAGGACCCCAAATTCACCCCTCCACTTT.

The sample holds a few counts of this clone. The chain couples TRBV11-3 to TRBJ2-7; the D is unclear. The CDR3 spans 12 residues. Germline CDR1 reads SGHNT; CDR2 reads YENEEA. V was pared by 4 bases and J by 3 bases, with 7 bases between. The CDR3 DNA reads TGTGCCAGCAGCTCCACCCTCTACGAGCAGTACTTC. Residues: CASSSTLYEQYF.

The V gene is TRBV20-1, the J gene TRBJ2-3; D might be TRBD1 (6 bases). The CDR3 has 11 residues. Trimming cost V 6 bases and J 5 bases, with 9 bases left between them. CDR1 is DFQATT and CDR2 is SNEGSKA in the germline V gene (reference sequence). The CDR3: CSAGAGDTQYF. The CDR3, as DNA: TGCAGTGCGGGGGCCGGAGATACGCAGTATTTT.

This chain uses TRBV2 with TRBJ2-3; tentative D call: TRBD1 (8 bases). The CDR3 extends over 13 amino acids. Trimming shortened V by 8 bases and J by 6 bases, and 15 bases separated the two germline ends. Germline V gene lookup returns CDR1 SNHLY and CDR2 FYNNEI. In DNA, the CDR3 is TGTGCCAGCGGACAGGGAGGGTCGGATACGCAGTATTTT. It yields the protein CASGQGGSDTQYF.

The chain carries TRBV27 and TRBJ1-6; D perhaps matches TRBD1 (5 bases). Germline V gene lookup returns CDR1 MNHEY and CDR2 SMNVEV (reference sequence). The CDR3 has 12 amino acids. V was cut by 4 bases and J by 14 bases, with 12 bases left in between. The CDR3 DNA reads TGTGCCAGCAGTTCAGGGTCTTGGGCCCTCCACTTT. Protein product: CASSSGSWALHF.

This clone was seen only a few times. The genes are TRBV5-1 and TRBJ1-2; TRBD1 aligns across 7 bases. Germline trimming cut 5 bases from V and 1 base from J; bases unmatched to any gene: 11. Germline V gives CDR1 SGHRS, CDR2 YFSETQ. This CDR3 region has 16 residues. The CDR3 loop is CASSLVRDRLNYGYTF. The CDR3 nucleotides are TGCGCCAGCAGTCTTGTCCGGGACAGACTTAACTATGGCTACACCTTC.